This T cell receptor beta chain came from a study of technical replicates of blood from several donors. The CDR3 totals 12 residues. The V and J ends lost 5 bases and 8 bases, in that order; junction bases with no gene match: 4. Per germline, CDR1 KGHSH and CDR2 LQKENI. Method: immunoSEQ multiplex PCR; TCRdb's copy keeps in-frame clones and lacks some. The sample shows about 70,000 clones, approximately 94% of them seen only once. The chain links TRBV18 to TRBJ1-1; 8 nucleotides match TRBD1. The source of this sequence is a human donor in good health. Material for sequencing was T cells isolated from PBMCs. CDR3 region: CASSETGEEAFF. CDR3 in DNA: TGTGCCAGCTCAGAGACAGGGGAGGAAGCTTTCTTT.